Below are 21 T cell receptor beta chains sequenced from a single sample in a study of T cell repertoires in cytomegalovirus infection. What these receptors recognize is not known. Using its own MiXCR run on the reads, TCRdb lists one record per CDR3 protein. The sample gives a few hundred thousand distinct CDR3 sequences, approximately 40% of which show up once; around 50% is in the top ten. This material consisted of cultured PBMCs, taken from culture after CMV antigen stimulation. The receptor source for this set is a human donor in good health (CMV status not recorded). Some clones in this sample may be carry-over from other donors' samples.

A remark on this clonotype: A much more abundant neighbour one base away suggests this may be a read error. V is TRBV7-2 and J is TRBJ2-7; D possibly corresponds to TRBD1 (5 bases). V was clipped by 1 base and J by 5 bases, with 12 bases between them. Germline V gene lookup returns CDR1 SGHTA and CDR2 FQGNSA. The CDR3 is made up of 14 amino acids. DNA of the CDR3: TGTGCCAGCAGCTTAGTTGTGTCAGGGAACGAGCAGTACTTC. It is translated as CASSLVVSGNEQYF. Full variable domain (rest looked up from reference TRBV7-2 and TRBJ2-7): GAGVSQSPSNKVTEKGKDVELRCDPISGHTALYWYRQSLGQGLEFLIYFQGNSAPDKSGLPSDRFSAERTGGSVSTLTIQRTQQEDSAVYLCASSLVVSGNEQYFGPGTRLTVT.

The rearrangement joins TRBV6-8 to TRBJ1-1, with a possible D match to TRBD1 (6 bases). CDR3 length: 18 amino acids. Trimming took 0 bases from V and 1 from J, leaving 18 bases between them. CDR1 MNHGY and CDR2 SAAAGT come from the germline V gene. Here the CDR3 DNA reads TGTGCCAGCAGTTACTCCGCGCGGGGGGCAAATTGGAACACTGAAGCTTTCTTT. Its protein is CASSYSARGANWNTEAFF.

CDR3 sequence: CASSLTRRSEDEQFF. The CDR3 coding sequence is TGTGCCAGCAGCCTAACTAGGAGGTCTGAGGATGAGCAGTTCTTC. The V and J genes are TRBV7-2 and TRBJ2-1; maybe TRBD2 (5 bases). Germline values: CDR1 SGHTA, CDR2 FQGNSA. The CDR3 consists of 15 residues. The V end was cut by 5 bases, the J end by 8 bases, with 19 bases between.

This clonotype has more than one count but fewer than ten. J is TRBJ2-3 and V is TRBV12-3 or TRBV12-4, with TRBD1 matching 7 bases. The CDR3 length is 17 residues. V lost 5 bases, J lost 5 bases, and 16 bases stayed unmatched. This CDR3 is CASSPQRDSPHRDTQYF. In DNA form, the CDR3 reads TGTGCCAGCAGTCCACAACGGGACAGCCCGCATAGAGATACGCAGTATTTT.

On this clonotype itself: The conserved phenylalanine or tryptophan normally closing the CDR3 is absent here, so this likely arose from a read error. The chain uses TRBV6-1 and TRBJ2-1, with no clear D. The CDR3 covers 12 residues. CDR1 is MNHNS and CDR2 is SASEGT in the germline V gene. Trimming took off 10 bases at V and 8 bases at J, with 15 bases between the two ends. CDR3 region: CATTWRPDEQFV. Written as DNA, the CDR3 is TGTGCCACCACCTGGCGGCCCGATGAGCAGTTCGTC.

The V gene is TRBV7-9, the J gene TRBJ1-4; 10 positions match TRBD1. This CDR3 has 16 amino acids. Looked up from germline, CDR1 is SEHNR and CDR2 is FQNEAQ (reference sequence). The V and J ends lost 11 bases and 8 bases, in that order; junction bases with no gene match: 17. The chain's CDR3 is CAGGQGGRIGEEKLFF. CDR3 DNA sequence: TGTGCCGGCGGACAGGGGGGACGAATTGGCGAAGAAAAACTGTTTTTT. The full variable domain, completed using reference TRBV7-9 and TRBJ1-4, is DTGVSQNPRHKITKRGQNVTFRCDPISEHNRLYWYRQTLGQGPEFLTYFQNEAQLEKSRLLSDRFSAERPKGSFSTLEIQRTEQGDSAMYLCAGGQGGRIGEEKLFFGSGTQLSVL.

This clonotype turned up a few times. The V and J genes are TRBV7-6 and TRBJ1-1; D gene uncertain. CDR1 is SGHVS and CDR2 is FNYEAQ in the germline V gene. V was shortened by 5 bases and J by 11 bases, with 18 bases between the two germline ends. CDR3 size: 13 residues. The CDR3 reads CASSPPGVGRAFF. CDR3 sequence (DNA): TGTGCCAGCAGCCCACCCGGGGTGGGGAGGGCTTTCTTT.

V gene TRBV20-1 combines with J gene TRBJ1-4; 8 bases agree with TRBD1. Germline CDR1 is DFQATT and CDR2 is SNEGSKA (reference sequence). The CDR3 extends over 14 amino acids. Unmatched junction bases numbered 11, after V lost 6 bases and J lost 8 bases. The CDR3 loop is CSARDRRGEEKLFF. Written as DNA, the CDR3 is TGCAGTGCACGGGACAGGAGGGGGGAAGAAAAACTGTTTTTT.

In DNA form, the CDR3 reads TGTGCCAGCAGCACCCTGGGGCGGCGGGACGGGTCCTACGAGCAGTACTTC. It specifies CASSTLGRRDGSYEQYF. This chain links TRBV5-6 with TRBJ2-7; tentatively, D is TRBD2 (6 bases). V was cut by 4 bases and J by 1 base, with 21 bases left in between. The CDR3 length is 17 residues. Germline CDR1 is SGHDT and CDR2 is YYEEEE.

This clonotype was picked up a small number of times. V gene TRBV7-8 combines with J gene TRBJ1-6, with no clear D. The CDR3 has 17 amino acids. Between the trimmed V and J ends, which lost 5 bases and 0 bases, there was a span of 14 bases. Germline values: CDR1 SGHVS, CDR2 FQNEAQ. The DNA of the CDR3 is TGTGCCAGCAGCCTCACCCGACGAAGCTCCTATAATTCACCCCTCCACTTT. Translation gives CASSLTRRSSYNSPLHF.

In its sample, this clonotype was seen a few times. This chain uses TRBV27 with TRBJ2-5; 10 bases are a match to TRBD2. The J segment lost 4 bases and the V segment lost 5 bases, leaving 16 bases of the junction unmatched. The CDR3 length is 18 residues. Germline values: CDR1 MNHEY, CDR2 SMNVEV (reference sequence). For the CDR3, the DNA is TGTGCCAGCAGTCCCTCCGGACTAGCGGAAGAGGTGGCAGAGACCCAGTACTTC. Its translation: CASSPSGLAEEVAETQYF.

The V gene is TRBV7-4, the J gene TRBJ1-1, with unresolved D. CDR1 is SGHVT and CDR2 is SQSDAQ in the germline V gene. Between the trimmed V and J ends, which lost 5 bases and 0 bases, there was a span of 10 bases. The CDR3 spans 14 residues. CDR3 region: CASSPRSMNTEAFF. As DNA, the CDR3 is TGTGCCAGCAGCCCACGGAGCATGAACACTGAAGCTTTCTTT.

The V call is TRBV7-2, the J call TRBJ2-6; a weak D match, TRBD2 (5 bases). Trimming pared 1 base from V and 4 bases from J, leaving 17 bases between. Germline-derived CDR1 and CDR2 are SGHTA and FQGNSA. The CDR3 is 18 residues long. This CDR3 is CASSLVPGSGVGANVLTF. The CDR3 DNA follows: TGTGCCAGCAGCTTAGTCCCGGGATCAGGAGTAGGGGCCAACGTCCTGACTTTC.

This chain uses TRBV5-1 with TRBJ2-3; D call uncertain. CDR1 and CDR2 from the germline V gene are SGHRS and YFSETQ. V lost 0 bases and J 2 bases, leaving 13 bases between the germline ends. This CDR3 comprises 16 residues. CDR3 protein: CASSLGGRATTDTQYF. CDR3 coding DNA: TGCGCCAGCAGCTTGGGAGGCAGAGCTACCACAGATACGCAGTATTTT.

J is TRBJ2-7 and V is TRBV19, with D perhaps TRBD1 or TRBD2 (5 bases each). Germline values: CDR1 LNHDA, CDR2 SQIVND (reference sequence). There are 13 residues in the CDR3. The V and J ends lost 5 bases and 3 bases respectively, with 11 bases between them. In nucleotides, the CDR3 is TGTGCCAGTAGTCGGCAGAGGGGCTACGAGCAGTACTTC. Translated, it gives CASSRQRGYEQYF.

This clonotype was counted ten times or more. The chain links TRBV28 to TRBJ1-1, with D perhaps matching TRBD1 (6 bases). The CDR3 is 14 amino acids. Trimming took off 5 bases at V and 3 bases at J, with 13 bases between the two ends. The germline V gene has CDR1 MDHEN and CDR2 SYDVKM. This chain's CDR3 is CASSEPGAHTEAFF. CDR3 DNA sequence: TGTGCCAGCAGTGAGCCGGGGGCCCACACTGAAGCTTTCTTT.

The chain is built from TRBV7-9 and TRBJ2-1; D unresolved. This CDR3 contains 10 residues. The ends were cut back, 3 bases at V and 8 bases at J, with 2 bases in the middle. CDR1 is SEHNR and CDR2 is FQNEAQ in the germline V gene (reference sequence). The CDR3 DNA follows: TGTGCCAGCAGCTTCGATGAGCAGTTCTTC. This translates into CASSFDEQFF.

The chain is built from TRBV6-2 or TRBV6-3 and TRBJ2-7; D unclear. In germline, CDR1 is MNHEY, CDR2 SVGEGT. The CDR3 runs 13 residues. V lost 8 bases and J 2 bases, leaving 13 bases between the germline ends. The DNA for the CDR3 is TGTGCCAGCTCATCCCGGAGCCCCTACGAGCAGTACTTC. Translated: CASSSRSPYEQYF.

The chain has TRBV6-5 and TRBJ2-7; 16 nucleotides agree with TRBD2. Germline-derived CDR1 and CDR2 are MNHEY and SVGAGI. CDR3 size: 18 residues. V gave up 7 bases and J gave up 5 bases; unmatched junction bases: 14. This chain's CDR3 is CASTQLPGLAGGRNEQYF. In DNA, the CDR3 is TGTGCCAGCACCCAATTACCGGGACTAGCGGGAGGGCGAAACGAGCAGTACTTC.

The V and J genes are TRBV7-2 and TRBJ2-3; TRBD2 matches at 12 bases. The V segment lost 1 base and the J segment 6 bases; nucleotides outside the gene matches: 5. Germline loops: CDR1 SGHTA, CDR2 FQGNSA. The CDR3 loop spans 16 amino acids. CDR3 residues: CASSLGLAGDFDTQYF. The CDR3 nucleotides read TGTGCCAGCAGCTTAGGACTAGCGGGAGATTTTGATACGCAGTATTTT.

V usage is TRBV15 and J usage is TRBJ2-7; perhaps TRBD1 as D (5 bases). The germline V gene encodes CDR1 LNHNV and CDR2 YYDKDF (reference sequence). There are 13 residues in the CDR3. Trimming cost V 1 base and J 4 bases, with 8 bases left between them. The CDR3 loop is CATSRADSYEQYF. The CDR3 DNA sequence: TGTGCCACCAGCAGAGCCGACAGTTACGAGCAGTACTTC.